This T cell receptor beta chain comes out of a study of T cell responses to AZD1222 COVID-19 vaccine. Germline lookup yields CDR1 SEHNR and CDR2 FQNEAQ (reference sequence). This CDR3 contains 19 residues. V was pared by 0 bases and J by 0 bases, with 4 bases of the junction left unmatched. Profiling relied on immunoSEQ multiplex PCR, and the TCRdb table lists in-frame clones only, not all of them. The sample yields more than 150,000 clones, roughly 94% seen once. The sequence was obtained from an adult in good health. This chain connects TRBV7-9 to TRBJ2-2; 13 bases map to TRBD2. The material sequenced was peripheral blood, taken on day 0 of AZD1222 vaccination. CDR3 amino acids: CASSLAGLAGKSNTGELFF. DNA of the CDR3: TGTGCCAGCAGCTTAGCGGGACTAGCGGGGAAATCGAACACCGGGGAGCTGTTTTTT.